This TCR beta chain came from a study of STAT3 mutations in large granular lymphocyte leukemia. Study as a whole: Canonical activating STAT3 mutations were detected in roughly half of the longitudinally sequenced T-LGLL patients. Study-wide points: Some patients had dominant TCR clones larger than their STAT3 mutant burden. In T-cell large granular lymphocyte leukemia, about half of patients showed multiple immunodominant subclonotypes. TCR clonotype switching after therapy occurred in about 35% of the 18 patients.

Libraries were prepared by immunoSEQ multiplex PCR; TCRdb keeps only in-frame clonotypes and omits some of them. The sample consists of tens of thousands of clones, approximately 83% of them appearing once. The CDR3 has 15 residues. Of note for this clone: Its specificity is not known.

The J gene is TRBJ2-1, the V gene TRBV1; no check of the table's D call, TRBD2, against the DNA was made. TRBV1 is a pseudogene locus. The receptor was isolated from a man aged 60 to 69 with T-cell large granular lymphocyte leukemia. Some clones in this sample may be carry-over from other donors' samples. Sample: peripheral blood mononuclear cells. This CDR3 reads CTSSRGLAGGQEQFF. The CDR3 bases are TGCACCAGCAGCCGCGGACTAGCGGGAGGGCAGGAGCAGTTCTTC.